The 21 T cell receptor beta chains reported below all come from one sample, sequenced in a study of cytomegalovirus exposure and HLA in healthy donors. PCR was performed using 60 Vbeta and 13 Jbeta primers. This table comes from immunoSEQ multiplex PCR, and its TCRdb copy is limited to in-frame clones, with some not included. Among fewer than 250,000 clones, 65% to 85% were seen once, and the ten largest hold over 1.5%. The sample taken for sequencing was PBMCs. The receptors derive from a woman in her late teens or twenties in good health and CMV-seronegative.

This clone was recorded only once. The chain links TRBV11-2 to TRBJ2-3; 7 bases align to TRBD1. This CDR3 region has 15 residues. The trim removed 5 bases at V and 0 bases at J, leaving 5 bases unmatched. The germline V gene encodes CDR1 SGHAT and CDR2 FQNNGV. CDR3 DNA sequence: TGTGCCAGCAGCCAACAGGGGATAAGCACAGATACGCAGTATTTT. It specifies CASSQQGISTDTQYF.

The sample holds a few counts of this clone. The gene calls are TRBV4-1 and TRBJ2-1, with D perhaps matching TRBD2 (5 bases). V lost 1 base, J lost 5 bases, and 9 bases lay in between. Looked up from germline, CDR1 is MGHRA and CDR2 is YSYEKL. The CDR3 has 14 amino acids. This CDR3 reads CASSQAGYNNEQFF. The CDR3 nucleotides read TGCGCCAGCAGCCAAGCGGGGTACAACAATGAGCAGTTCTTC.

This chain links TRBV4-3 with TRBJ2-3; tentatively, D is TRBD2 (6 bases). The CDR3 is made up of 18 amino acids. Germline V gene lookup returns CDR1 LGHNA and CDR2 YSLEER. The V end was cut by 1 base, the J end by 0 bases, with 17 bases between. CDR3 nucleotides: TGCGCCAGCAGCCAAGTTTTGACTAGAAGGGGCAGCACAGATACGCAGTATTTT. Residues: CASSQVLTRRGSTDTQYF.

The gene calls are TRBV19 and TRBJ2-7; 10 nucleotides agree with TRBD2. This CDR3 region has 16 residues. The ends lost 3 bases at V and 0 bases at J; junction bases unmatched: 5. The germline V gene has CDR1 LNHDA and CDR2 SQIVND (reference sequence). The CDR3 coding sequence is TGTGCCAGTAGTATTATCTCTAGCGGGAGCTCCTACGAGCAGTACTTC. This encodes CASSIISSGSSYEQYF.

This chain's CDR3 is CASSLSNYEQYF. CDR3 coding DNA: TGTGCCAGCAGCTTAAGCAACTACGAGCAGTACTTC. The rearrangement links TRBV11-1 to TRBJ2-7; D remains ambiguous. The V gene lost 2 bases and the J gene lost 3 bases, with 5 bases spanning the gap. The germline V gene encodes CDR1 SGHAT and CDR2 FQDESV (reference sequence). The CDR3 is 12 residues long.

The V call is TRBV6-6, the J call TRBJ1-6, with D maybe TRBD1 (6 bases). This CDR3 comprises 14 residues. Germline CDR1 is MNHNY and CDR2 is SVGAGI (reference sequence). The germline V and J ends were trimmed by 7 bases and 8 bases, with 15 bases remaining between them. The CDR3 loop is CASTRGGADSPLHF. The CDR3, as DNA: TGTGCCAGCACGAGAGGGGGGGCGGATTCACCCCTCCACTTT.

The V call is TRBV27, the J call TRBJ2-7; TRBD1 matches 7 bases. The CDR3 is 16 amino acids. Germline assignment: CDR1 MNHEY and CDR2 SMNVEV (reference sequence). With 2 bases clipped from V and 4 bases from J, the junction kept 11 bases outside the gene matches. CDR3 loop: CASSLATGALIYEQYF. DNA of the CDR3: TGTGCCAGCAGTTTAGCTACAGGGGCCCTGATATACGAGCAGTACTTC.

This chain links TRBV4-3 with TRBJ2-1; D may be TRBD2 (5 bases). CDR3 length equals 14 residues. V lost 0 bases and J 10 bases, leaving 13 bases between the germline ends. In germline, CDR1 is LGHNA, CDR2 YSLEER. The CDR3 region is CASSQDFAGREQFF. CDR3 coding DNA: TGCGCCAGCAGCCAAGATTTTGCGGGTCGGGAGCAGTTCTTC.

The rearrangement links TRBV2 to TRBJ2-5, with no clear D. V was cut by 8 bases and J by 4 bases, with 14 bases left in between. The CDR3 has 13 residues. In germline, CDR1 is SNHLY, CDR2 FYNNEI. In DNA form, the CDR3 reads TGTGCCAGCCGCGTTCTTTCTGGAGAGACCCAGTACTTC. Translated, it gives CASRVLSGETQYF.

The chain recombines TRBV6-5 with TRBJ1-4; 7 nucleotides match TRBD1. Per germline, CDR1 MNHEY and CDR2 SVGAGI. The CDR3 has 15 residues. V gave up 2 bases and J gave up 5 bases; unmatched junction bases: 5. CDR3 loop: CASSYTGVQNEKLFF. The CDR3 coding sequence is TGTGCCAGCAGTTACACAGGGGTTCAGAATGAAAAACTGTTTTTT.

The chain recombines TRBV15 with TRBJ2-1, with 15 nucleotides matching TRBD2. Germline V gene sequence: CDR1 LNHNV, CDR2 YYDKDF (reference sequence). The CDR3 spans 19 residues. The junction had 9 bases not matched to a gene; V was cut back by 0 bases and J by 6 bases. The CDR3, as DNA: TGTGCCACCAGCAGAGATGCCGTGAAGGGACTAGCGGGGGGCAATGAGCAGTTCTTC. As protein: CATSRDAVKGLAGGNEQFF.

The count of this clone is one. Other nucleotide sequences in the sample specify the same CDR3. The chain combines TRBV18 with TRBJ2-2; D remains ambiguous. Germline-derived CDR1 and CDR2 are KGHSH and LQKENI. This CDR3 contains 13 residues. Trimming left V 3 bases short and J 2 bases short, with 4 bases between. CDR3 amino acids: CASSPSNTGELFF. The CDR3 DNA reads as TGTGCCAGCTCACCTAGTAACACCGGGGAGCTGTTTTTT.

The CDR3 DNA is TGTGCCAGCAGTTTCTATTTGAACACTGAAGCTTTCTTT. It translates to CASSFYLNTEAFF. This chain links TRBV27 with TRBJ1-1, with D uncertain. Germline V lookup: CDR1 MNHEY, CDR2 SMNVEV (reference sequence). V shed 3 bases and J shed 0 bases, with 5 bases lying between them. The CDR3 runs 13 residues.

This sequence joins TRBV6-6 and TRBJ2-5; tentatively, D is TRBD2 (6 bases). CDR1 and CDR2 (germline): MNHNY, SVGAGI (reference sequence). The germline V and J ends were trimmed by 4 bases and 11 bases, with 11 bases remaining between them. The CDR3 covers 11 residues. CDR3 amino acids: CASSFDREQYF. Here the CDR3 DNA reads TGTGCCAGCAGTTTTGACCGGGAGCAGTACTTC.

V gene TRBV19 combines with J gene TRBJ2-6; weak D call: TRBD1 (5 bases). Germline V gene sequence: CDR1 LNHDA, CDR2 SQIVND (reference sequence). The CDR3 has 15 amino acids. Trimming left V 5 bases short and J 1 base short, with 9 bases between. CDR3 protein: CASSQGLSGANVLTF. CDR3 in DNA: TGTGCCAGTAGTCAGGGTTTGTCTGGGGCCAACGTCCTGACTTTC.

This rearrangement joins TRBV5-1 to TRBJ2-3; D uncertain. This CDR3 has 14 residues. From germline, CDR1 is SGHRS and CDR2 YFSETQ. V dropped 1 base and J dropped 2 bases, with 8 bases sitting between them. CDR3 protein: CASSLSQNTDTQYF. In nucleotides, the CDR3 is TGCGCCAGCAGCTTGTCACAGAACACAGATACGCAGTATTTT. Full variable domain (missing parts from reference TRBV5-1 and TRBJ2-3): KAGVTQTPRYLIKTRGQQVTLSCSPISGHRSVSWYQQTPGQGLQFLFEYFSETQRNKGNFPGRFSGRQFSNSRSEMNVSTLELGDSALYLCASSLSQNTDTQYFGPGTRLTVL.

This chain uses TRBV9 with TRBJ2-7; 9 nucleotides line up with TRBD2. In germline, CDR1 is SGDLS, CDR2 YYNGEE. V trimming: 4 bases; J trimming: 3 bases; junction bases outside the gene matches: 8. The CDR3 has 15 amino acids. The CDR3 DNA reads as TGTGCCAGCAGCCAATTTAGCGGGAGTTTCTACGAGCAGTACTTC. This encodes CASSQFSGSFYEQYF. The whole variable domain, filled in from reference TRBV9 and TRBJ2-7, reads DSGVTQTPKHLITATGQRVTLRCSPRSGDLSVYWYQQSLDQGLQFLIQYYNGEERAKGNILERFSAQQFPDLHSELNLSSLELGDSALYFCASSQFSGSFYEQYFGPGTRLTVT.

The chain couples TRBV29-1 to TRBJ1-1, with D perhaps TRBD1 (6 bases). Looked up from germline, CDR1 is SQVTM and CDR2 is ANQGSEA. The CDR3 runs 14 residues. The V and J ends lost 2 bases and 1 base respectively, with 11 bases between them. The CDR3 sequence is CSVERGSGNTEAFF. For the CDR3, the DNA is TGCAGCGTTGAAAGGGGGTCGGGGAACACTGAAGCTTTCTTT. Full variable domain (rest looked up from reference TRBV29-1 and TRBJ1-1): SAVISQKPSRDICQRGTSLTIQCQVDSQVTMMFWYRQQPGQSLTLIATANQGSEATYESGFVIDKFPISRPNLTFSTLTVSNMSPEDSSIYLCSVERGSGNTEAFFGQGTRLTVV.

This clone was seen just once. This chain uses TRBV10-2 with TRBJ1-1, with 9 bases that match TRBD1. V lost 0 bases, J lost 4 bases, and 0 bases stayed unmatched. Germline V gene data show CDR1 as WSHSY and CDR2 as SAAADI. The CDR3 runs 14 residues. CDR3 protein: CASSESTGGTEAFF. The CDR3, as DNA: TGCGCCAGCAGTGAGTCGACAGGGGGCACTGAAGCTTTCTTT.

Only a few counts were recorded for this clone. This chain links TRBV10-1 with TRBJ2-1; TRBD2 matches at 13 bases. The ends lost 5 bases at V and 5 bases at J; junction bases unmatched: 15. The germline gives CDR1 WNHNN, CDR2 SYGVQD (reference sequence). The length of the CDR3 is 19 residues. The CDR3, as DNA: TGCGCCAGCAGTCCGCCGGGGACTAGCGGGGTCTTGTTTCACAATGAGCAGTTCTTC. It encodes CASSPPGTSGVLFHNEQFF.

This chain uses TRBV4-3 with TRBJ1-2; possible D gene TRBD1, 6 bases. This CDR3 region has 16 residues. Per the germline V gene, CDR1 is LGHNA and CDR2 is YSLEER. V shed 0 bases and J shed 8 bases, with 19 bases lying between them. CDR3 DNA sequence: TGCGCCAGCAGCCAAGATCTTAGGGCGTCAGGGGACGGCTACACCTTC. This translates into CASSQDLRASGDGYTF.